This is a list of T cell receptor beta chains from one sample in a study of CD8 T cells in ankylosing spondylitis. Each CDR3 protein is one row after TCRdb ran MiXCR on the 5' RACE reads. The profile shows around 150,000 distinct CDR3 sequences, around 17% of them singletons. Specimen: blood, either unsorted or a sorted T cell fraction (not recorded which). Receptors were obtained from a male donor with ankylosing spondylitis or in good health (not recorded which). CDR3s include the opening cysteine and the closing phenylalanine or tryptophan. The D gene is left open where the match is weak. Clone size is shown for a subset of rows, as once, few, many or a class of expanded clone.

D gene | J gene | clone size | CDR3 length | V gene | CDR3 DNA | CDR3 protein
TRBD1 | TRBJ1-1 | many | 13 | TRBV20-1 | TGCAGTGCCTCGACAGGGCAGGGGACTGAAGCTTTCTTT | CSASTGQGTEAFF
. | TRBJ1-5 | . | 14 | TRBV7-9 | TGTGCCAGCAGTGGAAGCACCCTCAATCAGCCCCAGCATTTT | CASSGSTLNQPQHF
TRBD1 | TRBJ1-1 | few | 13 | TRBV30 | TGTGCCTGGGACGGACAGGGACGCACTGAAGCTTTCTTT | CAWDGQGRTEAFF
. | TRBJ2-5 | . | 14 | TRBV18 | TGTGCCAGCTCCGCTGTGGCGTACCAAGAGACCCAGTACTTC | CASSAVAYQETQYF
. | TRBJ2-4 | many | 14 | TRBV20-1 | TGCAGTGCTAGACTCTCCTTAGCCAAAAACATTCAGTACTTC | CSARLSLAKNIQYF
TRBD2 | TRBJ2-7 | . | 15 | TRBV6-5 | TGTGCCAGCAGTCGACCGGGACTAGCTATGGACGAGCAGTACTTC | CASSRPGLAMDEQYF
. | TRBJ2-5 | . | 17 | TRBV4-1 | TGCGCCAGCAGCCCTCGTCTCGGGGGCTTGTACCAAGAGACCCAGTACTTC | CASSPRLGGLYQETQYF
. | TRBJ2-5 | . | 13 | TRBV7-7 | TGTGCCAGCAGCTTATACTTCCAAGAGACCCAGTACTTC | CASSLYFQETQYF
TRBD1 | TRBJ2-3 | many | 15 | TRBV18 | TGTGCCAGCTCGCCGAATCCGGGACAGGCCTTAACGCAGTATTTT | CASSPNPGQALTQYF
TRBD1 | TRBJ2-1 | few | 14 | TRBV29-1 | TGCAGCGGTTGGGACAGTAATATCTACAATGAGCAGTTCTTC | CSGWDSNIYNEQFF
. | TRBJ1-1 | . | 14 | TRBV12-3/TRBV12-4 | TGTGCCAGCAGTTTAACGGCTGTAGGAACTGAAGCTTTCTTT | CASSLTAVGTEAFF
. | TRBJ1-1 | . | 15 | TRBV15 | TGTGCCACCAGCAGGGGAGGGGCCATGAACACTGAAGCTTTCTTT | CATSRGGAMNTEAFF
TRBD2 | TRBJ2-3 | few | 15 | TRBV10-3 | TGTGCCATCAGTGGTCAAGCGGGAGGTGTAGATACGCAGTATTTT | CAISGQAGGVDTQYF
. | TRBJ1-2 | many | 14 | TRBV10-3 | TGTGCCATCAGTGAGGCCAGGGGAGAGAGTGGCTACACCTTC | CAISEARGESGYTF
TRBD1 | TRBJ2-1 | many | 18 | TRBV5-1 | TGCGCCAGCAGCCGCGACAGGGGGGGAATTAGCTCCTACAATGAGCAGTTCTTC | CASSRDRGGISSYNEQFF
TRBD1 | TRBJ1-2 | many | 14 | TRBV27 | TGTGCCAGCAGTCTGGGACAGGGTAACTATGGCTACACCTTC | CASSLGQGNYGYTF
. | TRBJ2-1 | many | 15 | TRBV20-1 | TGCAGTGCTAGAGATCTAGTTCGGTCCGGGATAGAAGGGTTCTTC | CSARDLVRSGIEGFF
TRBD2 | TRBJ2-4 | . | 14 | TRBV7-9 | TGTGCCAGCAGCCCCGGGGGGACCAAAAACATTCAGTACTTC | CASSPGGTKNIQYF
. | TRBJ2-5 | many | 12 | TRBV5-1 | TGCGCCAGCAGCCCGACCCAAGAGACCCAGTACTTC | CASSPTQETQYF
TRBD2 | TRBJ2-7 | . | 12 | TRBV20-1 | TGCAGTGCTAGAGTGCGGGAGGACGAGCAGTACTTC | CSARVREDEQYF
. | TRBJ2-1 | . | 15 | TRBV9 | TGTGCCAGCAGCGTAGCTCCGCTAGAGAAGGGTGAGCAGTTCTTC | CASSVAPLEKGEQFF
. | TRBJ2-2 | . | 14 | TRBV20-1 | TGCAGTGCTACGGGACTGATGAACACCGGGGAGCTGTTTTTT | CSATGLMNTGELFF
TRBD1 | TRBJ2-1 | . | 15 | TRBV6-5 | TGTGCCAGCAGTTACTCGGGACAGGGACTCAATGAGCAGTTCTTC | CASSYSGQGLNEQFF
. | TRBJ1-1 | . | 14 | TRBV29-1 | TGCAGCGTTGAAGATCTTATGGGGGGCACTGAAGCTTTCTTT | CSVEDLMGGTEAFF
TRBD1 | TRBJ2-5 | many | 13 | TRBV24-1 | TGTGCCATTGGGACAGGGGGTGAGGAGACCCAGTACTTC | CAIGTGGEETQYF
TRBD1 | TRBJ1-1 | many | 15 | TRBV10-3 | TGTGCCATCAGTGAGTTGGGACAGAGGAACACTGAAGCTTTCTTT | CAISELGQRNTEAFF
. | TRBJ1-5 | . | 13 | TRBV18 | TGTGCCAGCTCACCGGCGACGAATCAGCCCCAGCATTTT | CASSPATNQPQHF
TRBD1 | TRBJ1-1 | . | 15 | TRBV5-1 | TGCGCCAGCAGCTTGTTGGGGACAGCGAACACTGAAGCTTTCTTT | CASSLLGTANTEAFF
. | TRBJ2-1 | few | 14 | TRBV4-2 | TGTGCCAGCAGCCCCTCGTCGGATTACAATGAGCAGTTCTTC | CASSPSSDYNEQFF
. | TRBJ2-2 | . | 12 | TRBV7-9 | TGTGCCAGCAGCTTATGGGACTGGGAGCTGTTTTTT | CASSLWDWELFF
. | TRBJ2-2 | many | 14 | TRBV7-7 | TGTGCCAGCAGTGTGGACAGTACCACCGGGGAGCTGTTTTTT | CASSVDSTTGELFF
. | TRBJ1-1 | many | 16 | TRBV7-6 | TGTGCCAGCAGCTTAAGCGCGCCTACAGTGAACACTGAAGCTTTCTTT | CASSLSAPTVNTEAFF
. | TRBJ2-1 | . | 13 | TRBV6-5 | TGTGCCAGCGGTACTAGTGAGGGTGTTGAGCAGTTCTTC | CASGTSEGVEQFF
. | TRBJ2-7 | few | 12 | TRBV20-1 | TGCAGTGCTAGAGATAGCGGCGACGAGCAGTACTTC | CSARDSGDEQYF
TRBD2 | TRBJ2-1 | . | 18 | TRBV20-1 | TGCTGTGCTAGAGATTCAAGCGGGAGGACCCTTCGGGACAATGAGCAGTTCTTC | CCARDSSGRTLRDNEQFF
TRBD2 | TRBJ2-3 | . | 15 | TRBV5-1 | TGCGCCAGCAGCTTCTTAGCGGGAGACGGGGATACGCAGTATTTT | CASSFLAGDGDTQYF
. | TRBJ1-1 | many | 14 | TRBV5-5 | TGTGCCAGCAGCTTTCCCAGGACAGCGGTTGAAGCTTTCTTT | CASSFPRTAVEAFF
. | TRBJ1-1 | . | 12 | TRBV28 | TGTGCCAGCAGTTTATCAGGGCTTGAAGCTTTCTTT | CASSLSGLEAFF
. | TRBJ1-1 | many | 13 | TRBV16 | TGTGCCAGCCGCCAGAATAATCTGGCTGAAGCTTTCTTT | CASRQNNLAEAFF
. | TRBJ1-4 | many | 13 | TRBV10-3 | TGTGCCAGTGCGCAAGCAACTAATGAAAAACTGTTTTTT | CASAQATNEKLFF
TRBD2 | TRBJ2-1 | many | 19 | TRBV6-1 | TGTGCCAGCAGTGGAAAGGCGGGGACTAGCGGGAGCTCCTACAATGAGCAGTTCTTC | CASSGKAGTSGSSYNEQFF
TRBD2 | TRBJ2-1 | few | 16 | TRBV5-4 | TGTGCCAGCAGCGGAAAAGCGGGGGACGCTAGGAATGAGCAGTTCTTC | CASSGKAGDARNEQFF
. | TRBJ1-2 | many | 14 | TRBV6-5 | TGTGCCAGCAGTTACTCGTGGCAGGACTATGGCTACACCTTC | CASSYSWQDYGYTF
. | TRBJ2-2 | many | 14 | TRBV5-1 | TGCGCCAGCAGCTTGGATTCGCCTTCCGGGGAGCTGTTTTTT | CASSLDSPSGELFF
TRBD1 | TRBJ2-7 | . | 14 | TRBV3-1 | TGTGCCAGCAGTGCCGGGACAGGGAGATACGAGCAGTACTTC | CASSAGTGRYEQYF
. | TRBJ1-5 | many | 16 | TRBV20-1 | TGCAGTGCGCCAGGGGCCCTACCCCTAGACAATCAGCCCCAGCATTTT | CSAPGALPLDNQPQHF
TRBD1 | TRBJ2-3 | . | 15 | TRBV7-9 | TGTGCCAGCAGCCCAGCGACAGGGAACACAGATACGCAGTATTTT | CASSPATGNTDTQYF
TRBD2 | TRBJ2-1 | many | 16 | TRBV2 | TGTGCCAGCATCCGTTGGGTACTAGCGGGCAACAATGAGCAGTTCTTC | CASIRWVLAGNNEQFF
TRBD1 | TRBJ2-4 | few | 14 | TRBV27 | TGTGCCAGCAGTTTCGACAGGGTAGGAAACATTCAGTACTTC | CASSFDRVGNIQYF
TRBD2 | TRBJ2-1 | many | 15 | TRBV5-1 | TGCGCCAGCAGCCCGGGGACTAGCGGGATCGATGAGCAGTTCTTC | CASSPGTSGIDEQFF
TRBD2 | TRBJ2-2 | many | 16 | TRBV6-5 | TGTGCCAGCAGTTATCTGGGAGGGTCGGGGACCGGGGAGCTGTTTTTT | CASSYLGGSGTGELFF
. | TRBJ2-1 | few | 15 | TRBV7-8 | TGTGCCAGCAGCTTATCCCGGGCCCCCTACAATGAGCAGTTCTTC | CASSLSRAPYNEQFF
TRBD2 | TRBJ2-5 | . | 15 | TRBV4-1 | TGCGCCAGCAGCCGACTAGCGGGAGATCAAGAGACCCAGTACTTC | CASSRLAGDQETQYF
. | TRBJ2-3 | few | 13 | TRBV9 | TGTGCCAGCAGCGAGACGAGCACAGATACGCAGTATTTT | CASSETSTDTQYF
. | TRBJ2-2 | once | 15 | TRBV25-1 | TGTGCCAGCAGGGCCGGGACTCCAAACACCGGGGAGCTGTTTTTT | CASRAGTPNTGELFF